A single sample is the source of the 29 T cell receptor beta chains below, sequenced in a study of T cells in tuberculosis (dated by TCRdb to between 2018 and 2020). Preparation of the library involved the immunoSEQ multiplex PCR assay. The immuneACCESS repertoire file appears here via TCRdb, limited to in-frame rearrangements. These files lack a portion of the clones; in checked studies, under half of the deficit traces to unresolved V genes, and the cause of the others is not known. For this sample there are under 40,000 clones; approximately 93% appear just once. Clones ranked in the top ten supply 6.5% to 8% of the sample. What was sequenced was PBMCs. These receptors were taken from a donor aged 10 to 29 with latent tuberculosis or without tuberculosis infection.

This chain uses TRBV28 with TRBJ1-1; D uncertain. CDR1 MDHEN and CDR2 SYDVKM come from the germline V gene. V lost 0 bases, J lost 6 bases, and 8 bases lay in between. CDR3 length equals 13 residues. The CDR3 DNA sequence: TGTGCCAGCAGTTTATGGGGTGGAGCTGAAGCTTTCTTT. Translating it yields CASSLWGGAEAFF.

The gene calls are TRBV5-1 and TRBJ2-2; tentatively, D is TRBD1 (5 bases). CDR3 size: 14 residues. Germline loops: CDR1 SGHRS, CDR2 YFSETQ. Trimming removed 4 bases at V and 0 bases at J, with 7 bases between. CDR3 protein: CASSVDTNTGELFF. In DNA form, the CDR3 reads TGCGCCAGCAGCGTGGACACGAACACCGGGGAGCTGTTTTTT. Filled out from reference TRBV5-1 and TRBJ2-2, the complete variable domain reads KAGVTQTPRYLIKTRGQQVTLSCSPISGHRSVSWYQQTPGQGLQFLFEYFSETQRNKGNFPGRFSGRQFSNSRSEMNVSTLELGDSALYLCASSVDTNTGELFFGEGSRLTVL.

The gene calls are TRBV7-3 and TRBJ2-5, with 7 bases identical to TRBD1. The germline V gene encodes CDR1 SGHTA and CDR2 FQGTGA. CDR3 length equals 14 residues. V dropped 2 bases and J dropped 6; count of bases not matched to a gene: 6. CDR3 loop: CASSLGPGGKTQYF. DNA for the CDR3: TGTGCCAGCAGCTTAGGGCCAGGGGGAAAGACCCAGTACTTC. Together with reference TRBV7-3 and TRBJ2-5, the CDR3 gives the full variable domain: GAGVSQTPSNKVTEKGKYVELRCDPISGHTALYWYRQSLGQGPEFLIYFQGTGAADDSGLPNDRFFAVRPEGSVSTLKIQRTERGDSAVYLCASSLGPGGKTQYFGPGTRLLVL.

The CDR3 bases are TGTGCCAGCAGTTTTGAGGGTCTAGGCAATCAGCCCCAGCATTTT. Translating gives CASSFEGLGNQPQHF. This chain uses TRBV27 with TRBJ1-5; D remains ambiguous. The CDR3 runs to 15 residues. V dropped 3 bases and J dropped 2 bases, with 11 bases sitting between them. The germline V gene encodes CDR1 MNHEY and CDR2 SMNVEV (reference sequence).

The sample holds a few counts of this clone. The chain recombines TRBV28 with TRBJ1-4, with D perhaps matching TRBD1 (6 bases). The CDR3 spans 14 residues. Trimming took 6 bases from V and 8 from J, leaving 16 bases between them. The germline gives CDR1 MDHEN, CDR2 SYDVKM. The CDR3 reads CASRPGEGREKLFF. CDR3 nucleotides: TGTGCCAGCAGGCCAGGGGAGGGAAGGGAAAAACTGTTTTTT.

The CDR3 is CASSTRGPGELFF. CDR3 DNA sequence: TGTGCCAGCAGTACCCGAGGGCCCGGGGAGCTGTTTTTT. The gene calls are TRBV28 and TRBJ2-2; TRBD2 might be the D (5 bases). V gave up 5 bases and J gave up 6 bases, with 10 bases separating them. CDR1 is MDHEN, CDR2 SYDVKM, per germline. This CDR3 spans 13 amino acids.

The gene calls are TRBV7-6 and TRBJ2-2; 7 bases match TRBD1. The CDR3 runs to 13 residues. J was trimmed by 6 bases and V by 2 bases; bases with no gene match: 0. Per germline, CDR1 SGHVS and CDR2 FNYEAQ. Written as DNA, the CDR3 is TGTGCCAGCAGCTTACAGGGGGCCGGGGAGCTGTTTTTT. Protein sequence: CASSLQGAGELFF. The full variable domain, with the rest looked up from reference TRBV7-6 and TRBJ2-2, is GAGVSQSPRYKVTKRGQDVALRCDPISGHVSLYWYRQALGQGPEFLTYFNYEAQQDKSGLPNDRFSAERPEGSISTLTIQRTEQRDSAMYRCASSLQGAGELFFGEGSRLTVL.

The rearrangement joins TRBV28 to TRBJ2-1; D uncertain. The V end was cut by 2 bases, the J end by 4 bases, with 9 bases between. The CDR3 runs to 14 residues. Germline V gene data show CDR1 as MDHEN and CDR2 as SYDVKM. CDR3 loop: CASSLVDRYNEQFF. DNA for the CDR3: TGTGCCAGCAGTTTAGTTGATAGATACAATGAGCAGTTCTTC.

The DNA for the CDR3 is TGCGCCAGCAGCCAAGATCAGCGGGTTGCCGGGGAGCTGTTTTTT. Protein sequence: CASSQDQRVAGELFF. The V call is TRBV4-3, the J call TRBJ2-2; D possibly corresponds to TRBD2 (6 bases). The CDR3 is 15 amino acids. CDR1 and CDR2 (germline): LGHNA, YSLEER. V lost 0 bases and J lost 6, with 11 bases in between.

CDR3 loop: CASSERAAGNTIYF. CDR3 coding DNA: TGTGCCAGCAGTGAAAGAGCTGCTGGAAACACCATATATTTT. The rearrangement links TRBV25-1 to TRBJ1-3, with D uncertain. This CDR3 is 14 amino acids long. Trimming shortened V by 2 bases and J by 2 bases, and 7 bases separated the two germline ends. The V gene's germline CDR1 is MGHDK and CDR2 SYGVNS.

The chain joins TRBV5-1 to TRBJ2-1, with D possibly matching TRBD1 (6 bases). The V end lost 2 bases, the J end lost 4 bases, and 10 bases lay between the germline ends. This CDR3 contains 14 residues. CDR1 SGHRS and CDR2 YFSETQ come from the germline V gene. The CDR3 loop is CASSFGQIYNEQFF. CDR3 sequence (DNA): TGCGCCAGCAGCTTTGGACAGATATACAATGAGCAGTTCTTC.

This clone appeared once. The chain links TRBV30 to TRBJ1-2; 11 nucleotides agree with TRBD1. Trimming removed 3 bases from V and 4 bases from J; junction bases left unmatched: 4. The CDR3 has 14 residues. From germline, CDR1 is GTSNPN and CDR2 SVGIG (reference sequence). This CDR3 reads CAWRWDRGIYGYTF. As DNA, the CDR3 is TGTGCCTGGAGGTGGGACAGGGGGATCTATGGCTACACCTTC. Together with reference TRBV30 and TRBJ1-2, the CDR3 gives the full variable domain: SQTIHQWPATLVQPVGSPLSLECTVEGTSNPNLYWYRQAAGRGLQLLFYSVGIGQISSEVPQNLSASRPQDRQFILSSKKLLLSDSGFYLCAWRWDRGIYGYTFGSGTRLTVV.

The chain recombines TRBV5-1 with TRBJ2-1; D perhaps matches TRBD2 (6 bases). Germline V gene data show CDR1 as SGHRS and CDR2 as YFSETQ. The CDR3 loop spans 14 amino acids. V was pared by 3 bases and J by 6 bases, with 13 bases between. The DNA for the CDR3 is TGCGCCAGCAGCTCGACTAGGAGTGTCAATGAGCAGTTCTTC. It translates to CASSSTRSVNEQFF.

The chain links TRBV2 to TRBJ2-6, with 7 bases that match TRBD1. Germline trimming cut 8 bases from V and 0 bases from J; bases unmatched to any gene: 10. The length of the CDR3 is 17 residues. CDR1 and CDR2 from the germline V gene are SNHLY and FYNNEI. CDR3 loop: CASRTGSGLSGANVLTF. DNA for the CDR3: TGTGCCAGCCGGACAGGTTCGGGGCTCTCTGGGGCCAACGTCCTGACTTTC.

The rearrangement joins TRBV6-5 to TRBJ2-1, with a tentative D call TRBD2 (6 bases). V was pared by 4 bases and J by 3 bases, with 13 bases between. The CDR3 runs 15 residues. Per the germline V gene, CDR1 is MNHEY and CDR2 is SVGAGI. As DNA, the CDR3 is TGTGCCAGCAGTTCACTGGGGACTTTCTACAATGAGCAGTTCTTC. This encodes CASSSLGTFYNEQFF.

The chain recombines TRBV19 with TRBJ1-5; 9 bases are a match to TRBD1. There are 14 residues in the CDR3. V was clipped by 4 bases and J by 10 bases; unmatched bases: 8. The germline gives CDR1 LNHDA, CDR2 SQIVND (reference sequence). The CDR3 region is CASSKGTGPLPQHF. The CDR3 DNA sequence: TGTGCCAGTAGTAAGGGGACAGGGCCTCTACCCCAGCATTTT.

CDR3 protein: CASTASGSDEQFF. CDR3 sequence (DNA): TGTGCCAGTACCGCTAGCGGGAGCGATGAGCAGTTCTTC. The gene calls are TRBV19 and TRBJ2-1; 10 bases fit TRBD2. Germline CDR1 LNHDA, CDR2 SQIVND (reference sequence). The CDR3 has 13 amino acids. The V and J ends lost 7 bases and 8 bases, in that order; junction bases with no gene match: 5.

The genes are TRBV5-1 and TRBJ2-7; tentatively, D is TRBD1 (5 bases). Germline lookup yields CDR1 SGHRS and CDR2 YFSETQ. CDR3 length equals 13 residues. Trimming cost V 9 bases and J 1 base, with 14 bases left between them. The CDR3 DNA follows: TGCGCCACTACAGGCGCGTTGTCCTACGAGCAGTACTTC. Residues: CATTGALSYEQYF. Using reference TRBV5-1 and TRBJ2-7 for the parts outside the CDR3, the full variable domain is KAGVTQTPRYLIKTRGQQVTLSCSPISGHRSVSWYQQTPGQGLQFLFEYFSETQRNKGNFPGRFSGRQFSNSRSEMNVSTLELGDSALYLCATTGALSYEQYFGPGTRLTVT.

The chain uses TRBV7-9 and TRBJ2-7; D not resolved. CDR1 SEHNR and CDR2 FQNEAQ come from the germline V gene (reference sequence). The CDR3 has 11 amino acids. Trimming left V 5 bases short and J 4 bases short, with 6 bases between. CDR3 sequence reads: CASSPNYEQYF. The DNA for the CDR3 is TGTGCCAGCAGCCCTAATTACGAGCAGTACTTC. The full variable domain, completed using reference TRBV7-9 and TRBJ2-7, is DTGVSQNPRHKITKRGQNVTFRCDPISEHNRLYWYRQTLGQGPEFLTYFQNEAQLEKSRLLSDRFSAERPKGSFSTLEIQRTEQGDSAMYLCASSPNYEQYFGPGTRLTVT.

The V and J genes are TRBV5-1 and TRBJ2-7; 7 nucleotides match TRBD2. V was pared by 4 bases and J by 4 bases, with 11 bases of the junction left unmatched. The CDR3 runs 15 residues. Germline V gene lookup returns CDR1 SGHRS and CDR2 YFSETQ. Here the CDR3 reads CASSLSGQLRYEQYF. CDR3 DNA: TGCGCCAGCAGCCTTAGCGGGCAGCTCCGTTACGAGCAGTACTTC.

The chain joins TRBV6-4 to TRBJ2-3; 8 bases map to TRBD2. Germline CDR1 reads MRHNA; CDR2 reads SNTAGT. The CDR3 has 16 amino acids. V dropped 5 bases and J dropped 2; count of bases not matched to a gene: 9. CDR3 sequence (DNA): TGTGCCAGCAGTCCCGGGGGGGGAGTCCACACAGATACGCAGTATTTT. Its protein is CASSPGGGVHTDTQYF.

V usage is TRBV19 and J usage is TRBJ2-7, with TRBD1 matching 12 bases. The trim removed 6 bases at V and 2 bases at J, leaving 8 bases unmatched. In germline, CDR1 is LNHDA, CDR2 SQIVND (reference sequence). The CDR3 is 16 residues long. The CDR3 DNA is TGTGCCAGTAGGGTAACCGGGACAGGGGGCGCCTACGAGCAGTACTTC. Amino acid sequence: CASRVTGTGGAYEQYF.

The chain combines TRBV5-6 with TRBJ1-1; perhaps TRBD1 as D (5 bases). The V gene's germline CDR1 is SGHDT and CDR2 YYEEEE. Trimming pared 2 bases from V and 3 bases from J, leaving 8 bases between. The CDR3 totals 13 residues. In nucleotides, the CDR3 is TGTGCCAGCAGCTTTAAGGGGTACACTGAAGCTTTCTTT. Its protein product is CASSFKGYTEAFF.

This clone appeared a single time. The V and J genes are TRBV28 and TRBJ2-5, with no clear D. Looked up from germline, CDR1 is MDHEN and CDR2 is SYDVKM. V was cut by 5 bases and J by 5 bases, with 9 bases left in between. This CDR3 region has 12 residues. CDR3 amino acids: CASSLYPETQYF. The CDR3 bases are TGTGCCAGCAGTCTATATCCGGAGACCCAGTACTTC.

The chain joins TRBV30 to TRBJ1-1, with 9 bases fitting TRBD1. This CDR3 spans 15 amino acids. CDR1 is GTSNPN, CDR2 SVGIG, per germline (reference sequence). J lost 0 bases, V lost 4 bases, and 6 bases had no gene match. CDR3 sequence reads: CAWNTGTGLNTEAFF. The CDR3, as DNA: TGTGCCTGGAATACCGGGACAGGGCTGAACACTGAAGCTTTCTTT. The whole variable domain, remainder taken from reference TRBV30 and TRBJ1-1, is SQTIHQWPATLVQPVGSPLSLECTVEGTSNPNLYWYRQAAGRGLQLLFYSVGIGQISSEVPQNLSASRPQDRQFILSSKKLLLSDSGFYLCAWNTGTGLNTEAFFGQGTRLTVV.

This clone was seen once. The J gene is TRBJ1-1, the V gene TRBV19; 10 bases agree with TRBD1. Trimming took 7 bases from V and 4 from J; bases not matched to a gene: 9. The CDR3 runs 15 residues. The V gene's germline CDR1 is LNHDA and CDR2 SQIVND (reference sequence). The CDR3 region has the DNA TGTGCCAGTACCCCCCCTCGGGACAGGGGCACTGAAGCTTTCTTT. This translates into CASTPPRDRGTEAFF.

This chain uses TRBV30 with TRBJ2-7; TRBD2 is a possible D gene (5 bases). Germline V lookup: CDR1 GTSNPN, CDR2 SVGIG (reference sequence). V lost 6 bases and J 3 bases, leaving 18 bases between the germline ends. This CDR3 has 14 amino acids. The CDR3 bases are TGTGCCTGCGGGGAGTGGGGAGTAGGCTACGAGCAGTACTTC. Protein: CACGEWGVGYEQYF.

The chain is built from TRBV30 and TRBJ1-5, with 9 bases identical to TRBD1. With 2 bases clipped from V and 4 bases from J, the junction kept 3 bases outside the gene matches. The CDR3 consists of 14 residues. Germline assignment: CDR1 GTSNPN and CDR2 SVGIG (reference sequence). The CDR3 loop reads CAWSNDRGNQPQHF. The CDR3 nucleotides are TGTGCCTGGAGTAACGACAGGGGGAATCAGCCCCAGCATTTT.

The chain carries TRBV27 and TRBJ2-7; tentatively, D is TRBD2 (6 bases). The CDR3 runs 15 residues. Germline CDR1 MNHEY, CDR2 SMNVEV (reference sequence). V lost 6 bases and J 7 bases, leaving 22 bases between the germline ends. This CDR3 is CASSVRGGPTMEQYF. CDR3 in DNA: TGTGCCAGCAGCGTGCGGGGAGGCCCTACAATGGAGCAGTACTTC.